This T cell receptor beta chain appears in the sequencing data of a study of blood T cell repertoires in COVID-19. About the study: Some COVID-19 samples were acute and others convalescent; all came from the United States, Italy and Spain. The analysed material was cDNA or gDNA that came from T cells, B-cell-depleted T cells, or PBMCs.

In the source study's methods: By means of reference gene primer amplification, nucleated cell counts were estimated. The repertoire was sequenced with immunoSEQ multiplex PCR; TCRdb's copy has only in-frame clones and lacks some. V, J and clone size are taken as reported in that table, and D and trimming were inferred from the DNA itself. The sample holds 200,000 to 300,000 clones, 90% seen once. Looked up from germline, CDR1 is SEHNR and CDR2 is FQNEAQ (reference sequence). Trimming cost V 10 bases and J 6 bases, with 15 bases left between them. CDR3 length: 12 amino acids. This sequence joins TRBV7-9 and TRBJ1-1, with a possible D match to TRBD1 (6 bases). This TCR was sampled from a woman in her thirties or forties with acute or convalescent COVID-19. The source material was peripheral blood. The CDR3 loop is CATATGSAEAFF. As DNA, the CDR3 is TGTGCCACTGCAACAGGGTCCGCTGAAGCTTTCTTT.